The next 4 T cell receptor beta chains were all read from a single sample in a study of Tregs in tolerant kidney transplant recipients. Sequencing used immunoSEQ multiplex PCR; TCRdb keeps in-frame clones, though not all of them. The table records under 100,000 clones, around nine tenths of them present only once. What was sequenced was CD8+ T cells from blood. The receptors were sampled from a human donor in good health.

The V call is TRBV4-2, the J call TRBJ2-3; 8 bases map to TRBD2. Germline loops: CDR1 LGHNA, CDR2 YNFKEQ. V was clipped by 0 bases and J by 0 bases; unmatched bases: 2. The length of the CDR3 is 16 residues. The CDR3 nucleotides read TGTGCCAGCAGCCAAGAGGGACTAGGGAGCACAGATACGCAGTATTTT. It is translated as CASSQEGLGSTDTQYF.

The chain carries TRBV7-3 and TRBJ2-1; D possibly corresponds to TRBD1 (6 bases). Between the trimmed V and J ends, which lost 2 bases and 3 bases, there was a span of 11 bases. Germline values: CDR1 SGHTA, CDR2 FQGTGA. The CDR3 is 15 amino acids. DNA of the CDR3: TGTGCCAGCAGCTTAGGCCAGGGGATCTACAATGAGCAGTTCTTC. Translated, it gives CASSLGQGIYNEQFF.

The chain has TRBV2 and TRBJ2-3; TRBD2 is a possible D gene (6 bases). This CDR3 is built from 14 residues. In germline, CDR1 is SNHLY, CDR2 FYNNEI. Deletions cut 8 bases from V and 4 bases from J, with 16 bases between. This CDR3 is CASAGISDPDTQYF. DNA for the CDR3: TGTGCCAGCGCGGGGATTAGCGACCCAGATACGCAGTATTTT. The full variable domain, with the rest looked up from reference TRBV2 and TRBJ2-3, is EPEVTQTPSHQVTQMGQEVILRCVPISNHLYFYWYRQILGQKVEFLVSFYNNEISEKSEIFDDQFSVERPDGSNFTLKIRSTKLEDSAMYFCASAGISDPDTQYFGPGTRLTVL.

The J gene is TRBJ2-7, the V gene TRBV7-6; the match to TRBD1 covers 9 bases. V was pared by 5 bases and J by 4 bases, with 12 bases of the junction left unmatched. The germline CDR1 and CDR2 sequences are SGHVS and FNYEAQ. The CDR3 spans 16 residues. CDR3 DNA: TGTGCCAGCAGCCAGCCCTCCGGGACAGGGAGATACGAGCAGTACTTC. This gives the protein CASSQPSGTGRYEQYF.